The 29 T cell receptor beta chains below all came from one sample that was sequenced in a study of blood T cell repertoires in COVID-19. Only in-frame clones appear in the TCRdb table, and some are missing; sequencing was by immunoSEQ multiplex PCR. The sample carries about 150,000 clones, approximately 85% recorded once. Material for sequencing was PBMCs or T cells enriched from blood (not recorded which). These receptor sequences come from a woman in her forties or fifties with acute COVID-19.

The V and J genes are TRBV4-2 and TRBJ1-5; 9 bases align to TRBD1. The length of the CDR3 is 16 residues. From germline, CDR1 is LGHNA and CDR2 YNFKEQ. The trim removed 2 bases at V and 3 bases at J, leaving 5 bases unmatched. In nucleotides, the CDR3 is TGTGCCAGCAGCCAAAGGACAGGGGACGACAATCAGCCCCAGCATTTT. Translated, it gives CASSQRTGDDNQPQHF.

The chain has TRBV15 and TRBJ1-4; a possible D gene is TRBD1 (5 bases). The germline V gene encodes CDR1 LNHNV and CDR2 YYDKDF (reference sequence). The CDR3 sequence is 14 residues long. V lost 3 bases and J lost 8, with 13 bases in between. CDR3 residues: CATSRTWTNEKLFF. CDR3 in DNA: TGTGCCACCAGCAGGACATGGACAAACGAAAAACTGTTTTTT.

The CDR3 bases are TGCGCCAGCAGCATGGGGACTAGCGGGAGAGAAGAGACCCAGTACTTC. Amino acid sequence: CASSMGTSGREETQYF. This chain joins TRBV5-1 and TRBJ2-5, with 14 bases identical to TRBD2. The CDR3 is made up of 16 amino acids. Germline V gives CDR1 SGHRS, CDR2 YFSETQ. V lost 4 bases, J lost 3 bases, and 5 bases stayed unmatched.

This chain links TRBV19 with TRBJ1-4; TRBD1 might be the D (5 bases). The CDR3 has 14 residues. CDR1 LNHDA and CDR2 SQIVND come from the germline V gene (reference sequence). Trimming removed 4 bases at V and 4 bases at J, with 10 bases between. The DNA for the CDR3 is TGTGCCAGTAGTAATGGGGGGTATAATGAAAAACTGTTTTTT. Translated, it gives CASSNGGYNEKLFF.

The chain links TRBV24-1 to TRBJ1-4, with 12 bases lining up with TRBD1. With V trimmed by 7 bases and J by 5 bases, 4 bases remained unmatched. The CDR3 is 15 amino acids. In germline, CDR1 is KGHDR, CDR2 SFDVKD. The CDR3 spells CATSTGTGGNEKLFF. The CDR3 bases are TGTGCCACCAGCACCGGGACAGGGGGCAATGAAAAACTGTTTTTT.

The chain carries TRBV7-2 and TRBJ2-3, with 9 bases identical to TRBD2. The V and J ends lost 0 bases and 3 bases, in that order; junction bases with no gene match: 4. Germline loops: CDR1 SGHTA, CDR2 FQGNSA. The CDR3 sequence is 16 residues long. The CDR3 coding sequence is TGTGCCAGCAGCTTAGCAAGCGGGAGGAAGACAGATACGCAGTATTTT. It encodes CASSLASGRKTDTQYF.

This sequence joins TRBV5-1 and TRBJ2-1; D ambiguous. The V gene's germline CDR1 is SGHRS and CDR2 YFSETQ. V lost 7 bases to trimming and J lost 0 bases, with 11 bases between them. The CDR3 sequence is 14 residues long. DNA of the CDR3: TGCGCCAGCGGGTACGACTTCTCCTACAATGAGCAGTTCTTC. Its translation: CASGYDFSYNEQFF.

The rearrangement links TRBV7-9 to TRBJ2-7, with a weak D call TRBD2 (5 bases). From germline, CDR1 is SEHNR and CDR2 FQNEAQ (reference sequence). The V end was cut by 7 bases, the J end by 2 bases, with 12 bases between. This CDR3 comprises 13 residues. As DNA, the CDR3 is TGTGCCAGCACCCTGGGAGAACCCTACGAGCAGTACTTC. Protein product: CASTLGEPYEQYF. The entire variable domain, with the rest obtained from reference TRBV7-9 and TRBJ2-7, is as follows: DTGVSQNPRHKITKRGQNVTFRCDPISEHNRLYWYRQTLGQGPEFLTYFQNEAQLEKSRLLSDRFSAERPKGSFSTLEIQRTEQGDSAMYLCASTLGEPYEQYFGPGTRLTVT.

The gene calls are TRBV12-5 and TRBJ2-6, with D unresolved. This CDR3 spans 14 amino acids. Germline assignment: CDR1 LGHNT and CDR2 FRNRAP. V lost 4 bases, J lost 1 base, and 5 bases lay in between. This CDR3 reads CASGSLSGANVLTF. CDR3 DNA: TGTGCTAGTGGTTCCTTGTCTGGGGCCAACGTCCTGACTTTC.

This chain links TRBV7-9 with TRBJ2-1; 9 positions match TRBD2. Germline V gives CDR1 SEHNR, CDR2 FQNEAQ (reference sequence). Trimming at V came to 0 bases and at J to 9 bases, leaving 6 bases not matched to a gene. The CDR3 runs 15 residues. CDR3 DNA: TGTGCCAGCAGCTTAGCGGCGGGGGGGGGAAGTGAGCAGTTCTTC. Translating it yields CASSLAAGGGSEQFF.

The V gene is TRBV6-4, the J gene TRBJ1-1, with 10 bases fitting TRBD1. The CDR3 has 14 amino acids. The germline V gene has CDR1 MRHNA and CDR2 SNTAGT. V lost 6 bases to trimming and J lost 7 bases; unmatched junction nucleotides: 8. CDR3 sequence (DNA): TGTGCCAGCAGCGCCGGGACAGGGGTCGGTGAAGCTTTCTTT. This translates into CASSAGTGVGEAFF.

The gene calls are TRBV5-8 and TRBJ1-4, with D tentatively TRBD1 (6 bases). Deletions cut 4 bases from V and 0 bases from J, with 13 bases between. CDR3 length: 16 residues. From germline, CDR1 is SGHTS and CDR2 YDEGEE. In nucleotides, the CDR3 is TGTGCCAGCAGCACAGGGACGGAATCAACTAATGAAAAACTGTTTTTT. It specifies CASSTGTESTNEKLFF.

This chain joins TRBV28 and TRBJ2-7, with 10 bases fitting TRBD1. CDR1 is MDHEN, CDR2 SYDVKM, per germline. The V segment lost 5 bases and the J segment 7 bases; nucleotides outside the gene matches: 8. This CDR3 is built from 14 residues. The CDR3 nucleotides read TGTGCCAGCAGTCGGGGGGGACAGGGGAGAGAGCAGTACTTC. Translated: CASSRGGQGREQYF.

The chain joins TRBV2 to TRBJ1-2; no clear D gene. V lost 2 bases to trimming and J lost 5 bases, with 12 bases between them. This CDR3 spans 14 amino acids. Germline V gives CDR1 SNHLY, CDR2 FYNNEI. The CDR3 DNA sequence: TGTGCCAGCAGTGAATTAAACAGTCGTTATGGCTACACCTTC. This gives the protein CASSELNSRYGYTF.

V usage is TRBV7-2 and J usage is TRBJ2-2, with TRBD2 matching over 7 bases. CDR1 and CDR2 from the germline V gene are SGHTA and FQGNSA. Unmatched junction bases numbered 13, after V lost 5 bases and J lost 7 bases. There are 16 residues in the CDR3. The CDR3 DNA sequence: TGTGCCAGCAGCCCAGCGGGCGGGAGATTGAGCGGGGAGCTGTTTTTT. The encoded protein is CASSPAGGRLSGELFF.

The CDR3 is CASSQSSYTEAFF. The DNA for the CDR3 is TGTGCCAGCAGCCAGTCAAGCTACACTGAAGCTTTCTTT. The genes are TRBV14 and TRBJ1-1; D not resolved. CDR1 and CDR2 (germline): SGHDN, FVKESK. Trimming shortened V by 3 bases and J by 3 bases, and 8 bases separated the two germline ends. The CDR3 covers 13 residues.

The rearrangement uses TRBV15 and TRBJ1-1, with 7 nucleotides matching TRBD1. CDR3 length: 16 amino acids. The germline CDR1 and CDR2 sequences are LNHNV and YYDKDF (reference sequence). V was pared by 1 base and J by 0 bases, with 5 bases of the junction left unmatched. As DNA, the CDR3 is TGTGCCACCAGCAGAGGGTCAGGGGGAATGAACACTGAAGCTTTCTTT. Its protein is CATSRGSGGMNTEAFF.

The chain couples TRBV5-1 to TRBJ2-2, with 7 bases lining up with TRBD1. CDR3 length: 15 amino acids. V was pared by 4 bases and J by 0 bases, with 3 bases of the junction left unmatched. Per the germline V gene, CDR1 is SGHRS and CDR2 is YFSETQ. CDR3 DNA: TGCGCCAGCAGCAAGACAGGGACGAACACCGGGGAGCTGTTTTTT. It encodes CASSKTGTNTGELFF.

This clone was observed a handful of times. The chain employs TRBV7-3 and TRBJ2-3, with 7 bases fitting TRBD1. The V gene's germline CDR1 is SGHTA and CDR2 FQGTGA. The trim removed 6 bases at V and 4 bases at J, leaving 7 bases unmatched. CDR3 length equals 14 residues. The CDR3 coding sequence is TGTGCCAGCAGGCATTACAGGGGTTCAGATACGCAGTATTTT. Protein: CASRHYRGSDTQYF.

This sequence joins TRBV5-4 and TRBJ2-2; possibly TRBD2 for D (5 bases). This CDR3 has 15 amino acids. Trimming cost V 4 bases and J 6 bases, with 16 bases left between them. Germline values: CDR1 SGHNT, CDR2 YYREEE (reference sequence). CDR3 coding DNA: TGTGCCAGCAGCCAGGACTTCCTAGAGTCCGGGGAGCTGTTTTTT. Encoded protein: CASSQDFLESGELFF.

The chain links TRBV29-1 to TRBJ1-5; TRBD1 agrees at 10 bases. Germline CDR1 reads SQVTM; CDR2 reads ANQGSEA. CDR3 length equals 15 residues. J was trimmed by 3 bases and V by 5 bases; bases with no gene match: 7. The CDR3 here is CSVSPGQGYNQPQHF. In nucleotides, the CDR3 is TGCAGCGTTTCCCCGGGACAGGGGTACAATCAGCCCCAGCATTTT.

This sequence joins TRBV6-1 and TRBJ1-3; perhaps TRBD1 as D (6 bases). Per the germline V gene, CDR1 is MNHNS and CDR2 is SASEGT. The V end was cut by 2 bases, the J end by 0 bases, with 11 bases between. CDR3 length equals 16 residues. The CDR3 spells CASSERLGGSGNTIYF. DNA of the CDR3: TGTGCCAGCAGTGAAAGGTTAGGGGGCTCTGGAAACACCATATATTTT.

The rearrangement links TRBV29-1 to TRBJ2-5; D uncertain. CDR1 and CDR2 (germline): SQVTM, ANQGSEA. The CDR3 consists of 12 residues. V was cut by 3 bases and J by 7 bases, with 12 bases left in between. CDR3 in DNA: TGCAGCGTTGAGGGCAGAGATGTGACCCAGTACTTC. Its translation is CSVEGRDVTQYF.

J is TRBJ2-2 and V is TRBV7-3; 13 bases are shared with TRBD2. This CDR3 comprises 17 residues. From germline, CDR1 is SGHTA and CDR2 FQGTGA. J was trimmed by 9 bases and V by 1 base; bases with no gene match: 8. The chain's CDR3 is CASSLMPTTSGGWELFF. Here the CDR3 DNA reads TGTGCCAGCAGCTTAATGCCCACGACTAGCGGGGGGTGGGAGCTGTTTTTT.

The chain is built from TRBV14 and TRBJ2-3; a weak D match, TRBD1 (6 bases). The CDR3 consists of 14 residues. The germline V and J ends were trimmed by 4 bases and 5 bases, with 13 bases remaining between them. Looked up from germline, CDR1 is SGHDN and CDR2 is FVKESK. DNA for the CDR3: TGTGCCAGCAGCCTACGGACAGTTCGAGATACGCAGTATTTT. This codes for CASSLRTVRDTQYF.

This clone was seen only once. This rearrangement joins TRBV4-1 to TRBJ1-5; 9 bases align to TRBD1. Trimming took 2 bases from V and 0 from J; bases not matched to a gene: 14. This CDR3 has 20 amino acids. CDR1 is MGHRA and CDR2 is YSYEKL in the germline V gene. The CDR3 sequence: CASSQLPGQGGRVSNQPQHF. In DNA, the CDR3 is TGCGCCAGCAGCCAATTACCGGGACAGGGCGGAAGAGTTAGCAATCAGCCCCAGCATTTT.

This chain joins TRBV2 and TRBJ2-1, with D possibly matching TRBD1 (6 bases). Between the trimmed V and J ends, which lost 5 bases and 4 bases, there was a span of 15 bases. CDR1 SNHLY and CDR2 FYNNEI come from the germline V gene. CDR3 size: 15 residues. CDR3 in amino acids: CASSPTGEGYNEQFF. DNA of the CDR3: TGTGCCAGCAGTCCGACAGGCGAGGGGTACAATGAGCAGTTCTTC.

This clone was found once. The J gene is TRBJ2-2, the V gene TRBV18, with a possible D match to TRBD2 (5 bases). V lost 1 base, J lost 7 bases, and 7 bases lay in between. The CDR3 contains 13 residues. Germline values: CDR1 KGHSH, CDR2 LQKENI. CDR3 coding DNA: TGTGCCAGCTCACCACGGGAGTACGGGGAGCTGTTTTTT. It encodes CASSPREYGELFF.

This chain connects TRBV4-3 to TRBJ2-1; D is possibly TRBD2 (6 bases). The CDR3 is made up of 16 amino acids. V shed 2 bases and J shed 3 bases, with 14 bases lying between them. Germline V gene data show CDR1 as LGHNA and CDR2 as YSLEER. CDR3 amino acids: CASSQLGVADYNEQFF. Written as DNA, the CDR3 is TGCGCCAGCAGCCAACTTGGAGTAGCGGACTACAATGAGCAGTTCTTC.